These 15 T cell receptor beta chains originate from one sample sequenced in a study of T cells in Graves' hyperthyroidism and ophthalmopathy. Amplification targeted TCR beta CDR3 regions from RNA transcripts. Using the HTBI primer set, a first-round RT-PCR was run on the TCR CDR3. TCRdb redid the calling of the multiplex PCR reads with MiXCR, one entry per CDR3 protein. Among over 650,000 distinct CDR3 sequences listed, 40% to 55% were seen once. The sequencing sample was made of peripheral blood or thyroid tissue (not recorded which). These receptors were obtained from an adult man with Graves' disease, either hyperthyroidism or ophthalmopathy (not recorded which).

J is TRBJ2-5 and V is TRBV7-3; a weak D match, TRBD1 (6 bases). V shed 2 bases and J shed 4 bases, with 14 bases lying between them. Germline CDR1 is SGHTA and CDR2 is FQGTGA. The CDR3 runs to 15 residues. CDR3 sequence: CASSLSGVSGETQYF. The CDR3 DNA reads as TGTGCCAGCAGCTTATCAGGGGTTTCAGGAGAGACCCAGTACTTC. Based on the CDR3 plus reference TRBV7-3 and TRBJ2-5, the full variable domain is GAGVSQTPSNKVTEKGKYVELRCDPISGHTALYWYRQSLGQGPEFLIYFQGTGAADDSGLPNDRFFAVRPEGSVSTLKIQRTERGDSAVYLCASSLSGVSGETQYFGPGTRLLVL.

The chain couples TRBV24-1 to TRBJ2-5; the D gene is possibly TRBD1 (6 bases). In germline, CDR1 is KGHDR, CDR2 SFDVKD. The CDR3 length is 14 residues. Trimming pared 2 bases from V and 1 base from J, leaving 7 bases between. CDR3 nucleotides: TGTGCCACCAGTGATTGGGGGCTCCAAGAGACCCAGTACTTC. Its protein product is CATSDWGLQETQYF.

The chain joins TRBV19 to TRBJ1-2; D uncertain. Between the trimmed V and J ends, which lost 2 bases and 13 bases, there was a span of 20 bases. Germline V CDR1 and CDR2: LNHDA, SQIVND (reference sequence). CDR3 length: 14 amino acids. The CDR3 is CASSISSRFGVSTF. The CDR3 bases are TGTGCCAGTAGTATATCGTCGAGGTTCGGGGTTAGCACCTTC.

This chain links TRBV5-8 with TRBJ1-2; D ambiguous. CDR1 is SGHTS, CDR2 YDEGEE, per germline. Trimming took off 4 bases at V and 8 bases at J, with 18 bases between the two ends. The CDR3 loop spans 14 amino acids. Here the CDR3 reads CASSQAHRLAGYTF. The CDR3 DNA reads as TGTGCCAGCAGCCAAGCTCACAGATTGGCGGGCTACACCTTC.

This clonotype was recorded a few times. The rearrangement uses TRBV7-9 and TRBJ2-7; 11 nucleotides match TRBD2. Germline CDR1 SEHNR, CDR2 FQNEAQ (reference sequence). CDR3 length: 16 residues. V shed 6 bases, J shed 2 bases, and the junction held 9 bases outside the gene matches. In DNA, the CDR3 is TGTGCCAGCAGTCCGGCCTCTAGCGGGAGGCCCTACGAGCAGTACTTC. Its protein is CASSPASSGRPYEQYF.

This rearrangement joins TRBV5-1 to TRBJ1-4, with a weak D call TRBD1 (5 bases). Germline lookup yields CDR1 SGHRS and CDR2 YFSETQ. The CDR3 has 14 amino acids. The germline V and J ends were trimmed by 2 bases and 6 bases, with 11 bases remaining between them. The CDR3 DNA reads TGCGCCAGCAGCTTAGGGGAGCCGGATGAAAAACTGTTTTTT. Its translation is CASSLGEPDEKLFF.

The chain couples TRBV11-2 to TRBJ1-1, with TRBD1 matching over 7 bases. Germline V CDR1 and CDR2: SGHAT, FQNNGV. CDR3 length equals 13 residues. V lost 6 bases, J lost 7 bases, and 8 bases stayed unmatched. The DNA for the CDR3 is TGTGCCAGCAGTGCCGACAGGGCTTTTGAAGCTTTCTTT. Its protein product is CASSADRAFEAFF. Filled out from reference TRBV11-2 and TRBJ1-1, the complete variable domain reads EAGVAQSPRYKIIEKRQSVAFWCNPISGHATLYWYQQILGQGPKLLIQFQNNGVVDDSQLPKDRFSAERLKGVDSTLKIQPAKLEDSAVYLCASSADRAFEAFFGQGTRLTVV.

This clonotype turned up a few times. V usage is TRBV7-8 and J usage is TRBJ1-6; D is unclear. The CDR3 consists of 15 residues. From germline, CDR1 is SGHVS and CDR2 FQNEAQ. Trimming stripped 6 bases from V and 7 bases from J, with 16 bases between. In DNA, the CDR3 is TGTGCCAGCAGTTCGGACCCGTCGATGAATTCACCCCTCCACTTT. Protein sequence: CASSSDPSMNSPLHF.

In this sample, this clonotype turned up many times. The gene calls are TRBV25-1 and TRBJ1-4, with TRBD1 identical over 9 bases. V gave up 5 bases and J gave up 3 bases; unmatched junction bases: 7. The germline V gene encodes CDR1 MGHDK and CDR2 SYGVNS. This CDR3 region has 16 residues. The CDR3 DNA reads as TGTGCCAGCAGTCCGCGCACAGGGGGCCCTAATGAAAAACTGTTTTTT. It codes for CASSPRTGGPNEKLFF.

This CDR3 reads CASGTSTGTEAFF. The CDR3 bases are TGTGCTAGTGGAACCTCGACCGGAACTGAAGCTTTCTTT. The chain uses TRBV12-5 and TRBJ1-1; the D is unclear. Germline V gene sequence: CDR1 LGHNT, CDR2 FRNRAP. V dropped 6 bases and J dropped 5 bases, with 13 bases sitting between them. The CDR3 is 13 amino acids.

This clonotype was detected ten times or more. The chain is built from TRBV29-1 and TRBJ1-2, with D perhaps matching TRBD1 (5 bases). Trimming took off 7 bases at V and 0 bases at J, with 12 bases between the two ends. CDR1 is SQVTM, CDR2 ANQGSEA, per germline. The CDR3 has 13 amino acids. The DNA for the CDR3 is TGCAGCGCCTACACGACAGCTAACTATGGCTACACCTTC. This encodes CSAYTTANYGYTF. Looking up the rest from reference TRBV29-1 and TRBJ1-2 gives the full variable domain: SAVISQKPSRDICQRGTSLTIQCQVDSQVTMMFWYRQQPGQSLTLIATANQGSEATYESGFVIDKFPISRPNLTFSTLTVSNMSPEDSSIYLCSAYTTANYGYTFGSGTRLTVV.

Comment on this clonotype: At one of its ends the junction is not consistent with the germline gene, which may arise from a read error. The chain uses TRBV6-5 and TRBJ1-6; D is possibly TRBD1 (5 bases). The CDR3 runs to 14 residues. Germline V lookup: CDR1 MNHEY, CDR2 SVGAGI. The CDR3 region is CAISYADSNSPLHF. CDR3 coding DNA: TGTGCCATCAGTTACGCCGACAGTAATTCACCCCTCCACTTT.

At least ten counts were recorded for this clonotype. The chain carries TRBV15 and TRBJ1-4, with D possibly being TRBD1 (5 bases). From germline, CDR1 is LNHNV and CDR2 YYDKDF (reference sequence). The germline V and J ends were trimmed by 2 bases and 4 bases, with 11 bases remaining between them. This CDR3 has 15 residues. CDR3 in amino acids: CATSRTAGLNEKLFF. As DNA, the CDR3 is TGTGCCACCAGCAGAACTGCAGGGCTTAATGAAAAACTGTTTTTT.

This clonotype came up once. The genes are TRBV7-8 and TRBJ2-7, with a possible D match to TRBD1 (6 bases). The CDR3 is 16 amino acids. Germline CDR1 is SGHVS and CDR2 is FQNEAQ. Trimming removed 5 bases at V and 0 bases at J, with 17 bases between. As DNA, the CDR3 is TGTGCCAGCAGCCAACCGACAGGCAGCCTCTCCTACGAGCAGTACTTC. The encoded protein is CASSQPTGSLSYEQYF.

The chain couples TRBV30 to TRBJ1-1; D remains unclear. Looked up from germline, CDR1 is GTSNPN and CDR2 is SVGIG (reference sequence). This CDR3 is built from 14 residues. The ends were cut back, 4 bases at V and 5 bases at J, with 17 bases in the middle. The CDR3 nucleotides read TGTGCCTGGACCCCGGACCCTGGTCGGACTGAAGCTTTCTTT. Translation gives CAWTPDPGRTEAFF.